This TCR beta chain was observed in a study of T-cell reconstitution after alpha-beta-depleted transplantation in children. The library targeted TCRbeta and was prepared with unique molecular identifiers. TCRdb analysed the PCR reads with MiXCR anew, one entry per CDR3 protein. The table lists about 980,000 distinct CDR3 sequences, around 30% of them singletons. For this clonotype: Its antigen is unidentified.

Study findings and constraints: Approximately two months post-transplant, alpha-beta T cells reportedly originated from several hundred expanded graft clones. At the one-year point after transplant, T-cell counts and TCRbeta diversity were found to come mostly from T cells that had been newly produced. For some patients, TCRbeta diversity was high at day 60 because of recipient T cells and thymic progenitors that survived.

Per the germline V gene, CDR1 is MDHEN and CDR2 is SYDVKM. This CDR3 contains 14 residues. Trimming removed 4 bases from V and 4 bases from J, with 13 bases in between. Material: PBMCs, mostly from graft donor cells, obtained 360 days after TCRalphabeta/CD19-depleted stem cell transplant. This TCR came from a boy younger than two who had a stem cell transplant for SCID, so the T cells may come from the graft donor. The chain joins TRBV28 to TRBJ2-5; weak D call: TRBD2 (5 bases). The CDR3 protein is CASSSWRAGETQYF. As DNA, the CDR3 is TGTGCCAGCAGTTCATGGCGGGCGGGAGAGACCCAGTACTTC.